The 9 T cell receptor beta chains reported below all come from one sample, sequenced in a study of T cell responses to AZD1222 COVID-19 vaccine. Profiled with immunoSEQ multiplex PCR; TCRdb holds only in-frame clones, not every one. The sample shows approximately 92,000 clones, 86% of them seen only once. This sample comprised peripheral blood, obtained on day 0 of AZD1222 vaccination. These receptors all stem from an adult in good health.

The chain joins TRBV3-1 (or the pseudogene TRBV3-2) to TRBJ1-1, with 7 bases that match TRBD1. With V trimmed by 2 bases and J by 5 bases, 5 bases remained unmatched. Germline V gene data show CDR1 as LGHDT and CDR2 as YNNKEL (reference sequence). This CDR3 contains 14 residues. DNA for the CDR3: TGTGCCAGCAGCCAACAGGGGGTGGGGACTGAAGCTTTCTTT. Translation: CASSQQGVGTEAFF.

The rearrangement links TRBV27 to TRBJ2-1; TRBD2 agrees at 8 bases. Germline CDR1 is MNHEY and CDR2 is SMNVEV (reference sequence). Germline trimming cut 5 bases from V and 3 bases from J; bases unmatched to any gene: 9. This CDR3 is 16 amino acids long. CDR3 amino acids: CASSPPTSGIYNEQFF. The DNA for the CDR3 is TGTGCCAGCAGTCCCCCAACTAGCGGAATCTACAATGAGCAGTTCTTC.

The genes are TRBV7-2 and TRBJ2-2; TRBD2 matches at 7 bases. The V gene's germline CDR1 is SGHTA and CDR2 FQGNSA. Trimming removed 0 bases from V and 6 bases from J; junction bases left unmatched: 13. The CDR3 length is 18 residues. The CDR3 reads CASSLARTPGRVSGELFF. The CDR3 DNA is TGTGCCAGCAGCTTAGCGAGAACCCCAGGGAGGGTATCCGGGGAGCTGTTTTTT.

The chain joins TRBV30 to TRBJ1-1; D gene ambiguous. The CDR3 is 11 amino acids. Looked up from germline, CDR1 is GTSNPN and CDR2 is SVGIG (reference sequence). Trimming pared 5 bases from V and 4 bases from J, leaving 8 bases between. In DNA form, the CDR3 reads TGTGCCTGGCTCCGGTCCACTGAAGCTTTCTTT. Protein sequence: CAWLRSTEAFF.

The chain combines TRBV19 with TRBJ1-2, with 10 positions matching TRBD1. The V and J ends lost 7 bases and 8 bases, in that order; junction bases with no gene match: 7. The germline V gene has CDR1 LNHDA and CDR2 SQIVND (reference sequence). The CDR3 sequence is 13 residues long. The CDR3 sequence is CASTRQGAGGYTF. The DNA for the CDR3 is TGTGCCAGTACCAGACAGGGGGCGGGCGGCTACACCTTC.

The V gene is TRBV12-3 or TRBV12-4, the J gene TRBJ1-2; D call uncertain. The ends were cut back, 5 bases at V and 2 bases at J, with 9 bases in the middle. CDR3 length: 13 amino acids. CDR3 DNA sequence: TGTGCCAGCAGTGCTCAGATAAACTATGGCTACACCTTC. Translated: CASSAQINYGYTF.

CDR3 residues: CASSRQGVNYGYTF. For the CDR3, the DNA is TGTGCCAGCAGCCGACAGGGGGTTAACTATGGCTACACCTTC. This sequence joins TRBV7-9 and TRBJ1-2, with TRBD1 matching 9 bases. Germline CDR1 reads SEHNR; CDR2 reads FQNEAQ (reference sequence). V gave up 5 bases and J gave up 1 base; unmatched junction bases: 2. There are 14 residues in the CDR3.

The V and J genes are TRBV7-2 and TRBJ2-7; 15 bases line up with TRBD2. V shed 5 bases and J 5 bases; nucleotides not matched to a gene: 4. CDR1 and CDR2 (germline): SGHTA, FQGNSA. CDR3 length: 15 residues. CDR3 nucleotide sequence: TGTGCCAGCAGCGCGGGACTAGCGGGGGGCGACGAGCAGTACTTC. It translates to CASSAGLAGGDEQYF.

This chain uses TRBV7-9 with TRBJ2-2; D is unclear. CDR3 length: 14 residues. The V gene lost 2 bases and the J gene lost 7 bases, with 11 bases spanning the gap. Germline V gene lookup returns CDR1 SEHNR and CDR2 FQNEAQ (reference sequence). The CDR3 DNA follows: TGTGCCAGCAGCTTAACTGTTGATGGCGGGGAGCTGTTTTTT. Encoded protein: CASSLTVDGGELFF.